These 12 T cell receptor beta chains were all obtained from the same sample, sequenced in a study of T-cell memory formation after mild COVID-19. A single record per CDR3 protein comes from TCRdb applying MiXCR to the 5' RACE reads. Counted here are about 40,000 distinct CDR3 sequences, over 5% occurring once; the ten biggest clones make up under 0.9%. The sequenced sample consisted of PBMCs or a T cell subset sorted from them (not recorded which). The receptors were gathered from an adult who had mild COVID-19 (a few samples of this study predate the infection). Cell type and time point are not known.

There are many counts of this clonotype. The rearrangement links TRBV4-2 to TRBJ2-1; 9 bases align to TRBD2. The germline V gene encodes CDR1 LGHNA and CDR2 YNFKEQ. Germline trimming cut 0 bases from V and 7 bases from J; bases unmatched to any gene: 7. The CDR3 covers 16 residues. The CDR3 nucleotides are TGTGCCAGCAGCCAAGATAAAATAGCGGGAGTGAATGAGCAGTTCTTC. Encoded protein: CASSQDKIAGVNEQFF.

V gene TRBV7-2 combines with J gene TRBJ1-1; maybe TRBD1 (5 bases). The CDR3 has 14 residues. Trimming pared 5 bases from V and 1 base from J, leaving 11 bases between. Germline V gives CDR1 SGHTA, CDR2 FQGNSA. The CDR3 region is CASSGAGGNTEAFF. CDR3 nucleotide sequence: TGTGCCAGCAGCGGGGCGGGTGGGAACACTGAAGCTTTCTTT.

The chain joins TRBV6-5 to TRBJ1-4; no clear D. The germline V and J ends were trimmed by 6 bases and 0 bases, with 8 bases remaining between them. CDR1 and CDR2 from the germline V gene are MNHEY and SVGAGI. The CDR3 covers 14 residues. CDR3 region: CASRTWTTNEKLFF. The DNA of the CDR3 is TGTGCCAGCAGAACATGGACAACTAATGAAAAACTGTTTTTT.

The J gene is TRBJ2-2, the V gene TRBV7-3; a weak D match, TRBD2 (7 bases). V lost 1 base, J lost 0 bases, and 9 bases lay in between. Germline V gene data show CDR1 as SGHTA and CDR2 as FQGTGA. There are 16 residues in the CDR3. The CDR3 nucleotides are TGTGCCAGCAGCTTAAGGGGGGGCTCGAACACCGGGGAGCTGTTTTTT. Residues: CASSLRGGSNTGELFF.

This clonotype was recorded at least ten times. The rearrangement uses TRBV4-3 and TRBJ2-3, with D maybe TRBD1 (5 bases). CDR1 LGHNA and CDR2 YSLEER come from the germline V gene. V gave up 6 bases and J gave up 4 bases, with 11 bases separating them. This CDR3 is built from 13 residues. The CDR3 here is CASRGPMADTQYF. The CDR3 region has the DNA TGCGCCAGCAGGGGGCCTATGGCAGATACGCAGTATTTT.

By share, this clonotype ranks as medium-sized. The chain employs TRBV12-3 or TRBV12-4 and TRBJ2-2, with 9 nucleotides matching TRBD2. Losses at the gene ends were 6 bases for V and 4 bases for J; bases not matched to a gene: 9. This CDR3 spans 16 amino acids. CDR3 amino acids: CASSYSSGRRTGELFF. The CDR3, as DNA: TGTGCCAGCAGCTATTCCAGCGGGAGGCGCACCGGGGAGCTGTTTTTT.

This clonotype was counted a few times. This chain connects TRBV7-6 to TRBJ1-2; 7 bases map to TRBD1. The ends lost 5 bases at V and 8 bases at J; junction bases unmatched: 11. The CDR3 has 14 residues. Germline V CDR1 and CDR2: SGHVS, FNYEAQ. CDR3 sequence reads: CASSPRQGPGGYTF. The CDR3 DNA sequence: TGTGCCAGCAGCCCGAGACAGGGTCCTGGGGGCTACACCTTC. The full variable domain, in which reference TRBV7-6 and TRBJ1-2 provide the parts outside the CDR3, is GAGVSQSPRYKVTKRGQDVALRCDPISGHVSLYWYRQALGQGPEFLTYFNYEAQQDKSGLPNDRFSAERPEGSISTLTIQRTEQRDSAMYRCASSPRQGPGGYTFGSGTRLTVV.

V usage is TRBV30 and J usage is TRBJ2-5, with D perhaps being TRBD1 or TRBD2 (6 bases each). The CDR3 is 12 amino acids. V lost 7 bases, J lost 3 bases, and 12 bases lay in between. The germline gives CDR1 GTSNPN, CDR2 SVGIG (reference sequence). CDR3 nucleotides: TGTGCCTCGTCGAGGGGGGAAGAGACCCAGTACTTC. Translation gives CASSRGEETQYF.

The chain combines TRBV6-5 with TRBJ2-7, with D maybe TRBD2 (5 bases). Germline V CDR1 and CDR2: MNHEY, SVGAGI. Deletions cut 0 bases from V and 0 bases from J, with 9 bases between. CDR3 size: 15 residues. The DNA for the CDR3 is TGTGCCAGCAGTTACTCTGGGAGAAGCTCCTACGAGCAGTACTTC. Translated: CASSYSGRSSYEQYF.

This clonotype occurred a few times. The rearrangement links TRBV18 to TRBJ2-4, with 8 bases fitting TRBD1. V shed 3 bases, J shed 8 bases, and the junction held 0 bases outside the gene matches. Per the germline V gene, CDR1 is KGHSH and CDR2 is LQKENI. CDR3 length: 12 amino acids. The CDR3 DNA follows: TGTGCCAGCTCACCGGACAGGGACATTCAGTACTTC. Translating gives CASSPDRDIQYF. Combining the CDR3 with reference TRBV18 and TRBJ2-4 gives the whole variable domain NAGVMQNPRHLVRRRGQEARLRCSPMKGHSHVYWYRQLPEEGLKFMVYLQKENIIDESGMPKERFSAEFPKEGPSILRIQQVVRGDSAAYFCASSPDRDIQYFGAGTRLSVL.

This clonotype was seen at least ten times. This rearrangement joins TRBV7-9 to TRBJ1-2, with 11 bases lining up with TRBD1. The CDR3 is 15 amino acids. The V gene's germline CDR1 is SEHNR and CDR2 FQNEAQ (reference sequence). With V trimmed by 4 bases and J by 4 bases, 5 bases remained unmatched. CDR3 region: CASSYGQGASYGYTF. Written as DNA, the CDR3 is TGTGCCAGCAGCTACGGACAGGGGGCCAGCTATGGCTACACCTTC.

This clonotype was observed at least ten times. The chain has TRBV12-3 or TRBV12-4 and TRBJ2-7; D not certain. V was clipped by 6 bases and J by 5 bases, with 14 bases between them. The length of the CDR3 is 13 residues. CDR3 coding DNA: TGTGCCAGCAGACTTACGCAGACCGACGAGCAGTACTTC. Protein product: CASRLTQTDEQYF.